The 10 T cell receptor beta chains below were found in one sample sequenced in a study of blood T cell repertoires in COVID-19. Sequencing was performed with immunoSEQ multiplex PCR; in TCRdb, only in-frame clones are kept and a portion is missing. The table has roughly 180,000 clones, 85% seen once; the top ten hold around 5%. Sequencing was performed on peripheral blood. All receptors derive from a woman aged 45-60 years with COVID-19, enrolled during active disease.

The chain has TRBV4-3 and TRBJ2-7; tentative D call: TRBD1 (6 bases). The CDR3 covers 14 residues. V was cut by 0 bases and J by 3 bases, with 9 bases left in between. In germline, CDR1 is LGHNA, CDR2 YSLEER. The CDR3 region has the DNA TGCGCCAGCAGCCAAGACAGGGGACACTACGAGCAGTACTTC. Protein sequence: CASSQDRGHYEQYF.

The rearrangement links TRBV7-2 to TRBJ2-3; 9 nucleotides align to TRBD2. Germline assignment: CDR1 SGHTA and CDR2 FQGNSA. This CDR3 spans 16 amino acids. The V and J ends lost 5 bases and 3 bases, in that order; junction bases with no gene match: 9. The CDR3 region is CASSGRMAGGTDTQYF. The CDR3 nucleotides are TGTGCCAGCAGCGGAAGAATGGCGGGGGGGACAGATACGCAGTATTTT.

The V and J genes are TRBV6-1 and TRBJ2-1; no reliable D call. Germline V gene data show CDR1 as MNHNS and CDR2 as SASEGT. The V end was cut by 9 bases, the J end by 6 bases, with 15 bases between. This CDR3 spans 13 amino acids. Written as DNA, the CDR3 is TGTGCCAGTACAGAATTTCTTACCAATGAGCAGTTCTTC. Its translation: CASTEFLTNEQFF.

This chain links TRBV3-1 (or the pseudogene TRBV3-2) with TRBJ2-2, with 8 bases lining up with TRBD1. With V trimmed by 4 bases and J by 4 bases, 2 bases remained unmatched. CDR1 and CDR2 (germline): LGHDT, YNNKEL (reference sequence). The CDR3 is 14 residues long. This CDR3 reads CASSLDRGTGELFF. The CDR3, as DNA: TGTGCCAGCAGCCTAGACAGGGGCACCGGGGAGCTGTTTTTT.

The rearrangement uses TRBV7-9 and TRBJ2-7, with D tentatively TRBD1 (5 bases). This CDR3 has 13 residues. Germline V lookup: CDR1 SEHNR, CDR2 FQNEAQ (reference sequence). Trimming cost V 0 bases and J 3 bases, with 6 bases left between them. Here the CDR3 reads CASSLAGDYEQYF. DNA of the CDR3: TGTGCCAGCAGCTTAGCAGGGGACTACGAGCAGTACTTC.

As regards this clone: Additional DNA sequences in this sample encode the identical CDR3. The J gene is TRBJ1-1, the V gene TRBV18; D ambiguous. In germline, CDR1 is KGHSH, CDR2 LQKENI. This CDR3 has 13 residues. Trimming left V 3 bases short and J 0 bases short, with 5 bases between. The CDR3 region is CASSPSVNTEAFF. The CDR3 region has the DNA TGTGCCAGCTCACCTTCTGTGAACACTGAAGCTTTCTTT.

This chain connects TRBV5-4 to TRBJ2-7, with 12 bases identical to TRBD1. CDR3 length: 14 amino acids. V trimming: 4 bases; J trimming: 5 bases; junction bases outside the gene matches: 4. Per the germline V gene, CDR1 is SGHNT and CDR2 is YYREEE (reference sequence). For the CDR3, the DNA is TGTGCCAGCAGCGGGGGACAGGGGGCTAACGAGCAGTACTTC. As protein: CASSGGQGANEQYF.

The chain couples TRBV6-2 or TRBV6-3 to TRBJ2-1; 7 bases are shared with TRBD1. CDR1 and CDR2 (germline): MNHEY, SVGEGT. Trimming took 2 bases from V and 7 from J; bases not matched to a gene: 2. CDR3 size: 13 residues. In DNA, the CDR3 is TGTGCCAGCAGTTACGACAGGGCAAATGAGCAGTTCTTC. It specifies CASSYDRANEQFF.

This chain uses TRBV2 with TRBJ2-6; 9 bases are shared with TRBD1. The CDR3 runs to 18 residues. V dropped 2 bases and J dropped 0; count of bases not matched to a gene: 5. Per the germline V gene, CDR1 is SNHLY and CDR2 is FYNNEI. CDR3 nucleotides: TGTGCCAGCAGTGAACAGGGACAGGGTCTCTCTGGGGCCAACGTCCTGACTTTC. Protein: CASSEQGQGLSGANVLTF. Full variable domain (missing parts from reference TRBV2 and TRBJ2-6): EPEVTQTPSHQVTQMGQEVILRCVPISNHLYFYWYRQILGQKVEFLVSFYNNEISEKSEIFDDQFSVERPDGSNFTLKIRSTKLEDSAMYFCASSEQGQGLSGANVLTFGAGSRLTVL.

J is TRBJ2-7 and V is TRBV7-6; 7 bases align to TRBD1. Looked up from germline, CDR1 is SGHVS and CDR2 is FNYEAQ. There are 14 residues in the CDR3. The V gene end was trimmed by 9 bases and the J gene end by 2 bases; junction bases not matched to a gene: 10. CDR3 nucleotides: TGTGCCAGTAGCGCCGGGACAGCCACCTACGAGCAGTACTTC. Amino acid sequence: CASSAGTATYEQYF.